Presented here are 9 T cell receptor beta chains from one specimen sequenced in a study of cytomegalovirus exposure and HLA in healthy donors. The study ran its PCR with 60 Vbeta and 13 Jbeta primers. Clones were sequenced by immunoSEQ multiplex PCR, and TCRdb holds only the in-frame ones, with some missing. This sample has 150,000 to 200,000 clones, with about three quarters found just once. Sample: PBMCs. The receptor source for this set is a female donor in good health and CMV-seronegative.

The chain has TRBV27 and TRBJ2-2, with TRBD1 identical over 7 bases. Germline lookup yields CDR1 MNHEY and CDR2 SMNVEV (reference sequence). V shed 6 bases, J shed 8 bases, and the junction held 12 bases outside the gene matches. CDR3 length: 15 residues. CDR3 sequence: CASRKPGQMTGELFF. In DNA, the CDR3 is TGTGCCAGCAGAAAACCGGGACAGATGACGGGGGAGCTGTTTTTT.

The gene calls are TRBV28 and TRBJ1-4; 8 bases align to TRBD1. The CDR3 is 17 amino acids. CDR1 and CDR2 from the germline V gene are MDHEN and SYDVKM. The junction had 12 bases not matched to a gene; V was cut back by 6 bases and J by 3 bases. CDR3 residues: CASSPAGGVRANEKLFF. The CDR3 DNA sequence: TGTGCCAGCAGCCCCGCAGGGGGCGTACGAGCTAATGAAAAACTGTTTTTT.

CDR3 DNA sequence: TGTGCCAGTAGTATGGAGGGGGCAGAATCACCCCTCCACTTT. This encodes CASSMEGAESPLHF. V and J are TRBV19 and TRBJ1-6; 7 bases match TRBD1. The CDR3 loop spans 14 amino acids. Trimming took 3 bases from V and 10 from J; bases not matched to a gene: 6. Germline CDR1 and CDR2: LNHDA and SQIVND (reference sequence).

The chain links TRBV4-1 to TRBJ1-5; a weak D match, TRBD1 (5 bases). The germline V and J ends were trimmed by 0 bases and 1 base, with 13 bases remaining between them. Germline V gene data show CDR1 as MGHRA and CDR2 as YSYEKL. The CDR3 consists of 17 residues. CDR3 region: CASSQDGAGLSNQPQHF. The CDR3 DNA is TGCGCCAGCAGCCAAGATGGGGCAGGGCTGAGCAATCAGCCCCAGCATTTT.

The chain uses TRBV7-6 and TRBJ1-1, with 8 bases fitting TRBD1. The length of the CDR3 is 15 residues. V was pared by 5 bases and J by 0 bases, with 5 bases of the junction left unmatched. Germline V lookup: CDR1 SGHVS, CDR2 FNYEAQ. CDR3 DNA: TGTGCCAGCAGCAGGACAGGGCTACTGAACACTGAAGCTTTCTTT. Translating it yields CASSRTGLLNTEAFF.

This clone was seen a single time. The chain couples TRBV7-2 to TRBJ1-2, with D unclear. The CDR3 is made up of 14 amino acids. Germline CDR1 SGHTA, CDR2 FQGNSA. Trimming took off 5 bases at V and 0 bases at J, with 10 bases between the two ends. The CDR3 loop reads CASSADITNYGYTF. In DNA form, the CDR3 reads TGTGCCAGCAGCGCTGACATAACTAACTATGGCTACACCTTC.

The J gene is TRBJ2-1, the V gene TRBV2; 7 bases fit TRBD2. The CDR3 contains 16 residues. V was pared by 3 bases and J by 0 bases, with 5 bases of the junction left unmatched. Germline CDR1 reads SNHLY; CDR2 reads FYNNEI. The chain's CDR3 is CASSESGGSSYNEQFF. The CDR3 DNA reads as TGTGCCAGCAGTGAGTCAGGCGGGAGCTCCTACAATGAGCAGTTCTTC.

CDR3: CAWSDRRVANTGELFF. In nucleotides, the CDR3 is TGTGCCTGGAGTGATCGGAGGGTAGCAAACACCGGGGAGCTGTTTTTT. V gene TRBV30 combines with J gene TRBJ2-2, with D possibly TRBD2 on 6 matching bases. With 1 base removed from V and 2 bases from J, the gap between germline ends came to 14 bases. Germline CDR1 is GTSNPN and CDR2 is SVGIG (reference sequence). The CDR3 is 16 amino acids.

The rearrangement links TRBV7-3 to TRBJ2-3; 11 bases match TRBD2. The germline gives CDR1 SGHTA, CDR2 FQGTGA. J was trimmed by 2 bases and V by 2 bases; bases with no gene match: 3. This CDR3 is 16 amino acids long. DNA for the CDR3: TGTGCCAGCAGCTTAGGACTAGCGGGCTTCACAGATACGCAGTATTTT. This translates into CASSLGLAGFTDTQYF. The complete variable domain, with remaining parts taken from reference TRBV7-3 and TRBJ2-3, reads GAGVSQTPSNKVTEKGKYVELRCDPISGHTALYWYRQSLGQGPEFLIYFQGTGAADDSGLPNDRFFAVRPEGSVSTLKIQRTERGDSAVYLCASSLGLAGFTDTQYFGPGTRLTVL.